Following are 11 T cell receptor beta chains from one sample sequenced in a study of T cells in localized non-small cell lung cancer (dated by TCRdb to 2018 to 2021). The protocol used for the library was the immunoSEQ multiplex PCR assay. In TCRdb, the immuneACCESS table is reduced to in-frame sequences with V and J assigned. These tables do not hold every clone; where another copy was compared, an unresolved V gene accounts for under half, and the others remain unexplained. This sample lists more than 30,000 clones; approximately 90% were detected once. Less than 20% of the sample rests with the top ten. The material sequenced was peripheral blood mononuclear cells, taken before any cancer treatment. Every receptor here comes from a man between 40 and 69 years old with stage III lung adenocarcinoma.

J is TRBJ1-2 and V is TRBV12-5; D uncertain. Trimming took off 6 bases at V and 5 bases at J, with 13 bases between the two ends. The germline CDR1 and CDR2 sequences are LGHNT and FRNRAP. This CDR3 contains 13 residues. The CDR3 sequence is CASGSDKRYGYTF. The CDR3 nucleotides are TGTGCTAGTGGATCGGATAAACGGTATGGCTACACCTTC.

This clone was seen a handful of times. The CDR3 loop reads CASRPLAVTEAFF. Here the CDR3 DNA reads TGTGCCAGCAGGCCCCTGGCCGTCACTGAAGCTTTCTTT. J is TRBJ1-1 and V is TRBV11-2; D ambiguous. V was pared by 6 bases and J by 4 bases, with 12 bases between. CDR1 and CDR2 from the germline V gene are SGHAT and FQNNGV. The CDR3 is 13 residues long.

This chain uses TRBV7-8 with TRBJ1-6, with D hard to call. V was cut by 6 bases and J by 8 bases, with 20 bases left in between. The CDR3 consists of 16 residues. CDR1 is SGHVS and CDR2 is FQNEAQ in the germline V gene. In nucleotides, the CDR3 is TGTGCCAGCAGAATAGGGTCTTTCTTCGTGGATTCACCCCTCCACTTT. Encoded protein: CASRIGSFFVDSPLHF.

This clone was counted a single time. The CDR3 DNA reads as TGTGCCAGCAGCCAATTGCCGGGACAGGGGGCGTATACGATATACAATGAGCAGTTCTTC. As protein: CASSQLPGQGAYTIYNEQFF. The chain uses TRBV9 and TRBJ2-1; 12 bases are a match to TRBD1. Germline V lookup: CDR1 SGDLS, CDR2 YYNGEE. V shed 4 bases and J 4 bases; nucleotides not matched to a gene: 18. There are 20 residues in the CDR3.

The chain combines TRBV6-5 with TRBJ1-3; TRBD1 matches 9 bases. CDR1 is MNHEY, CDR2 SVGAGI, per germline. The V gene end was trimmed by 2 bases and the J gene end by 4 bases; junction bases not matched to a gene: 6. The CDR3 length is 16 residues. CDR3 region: CASSYGGQGWGNTIYF. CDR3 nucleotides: TGTGCCAGCAGTTACGGGGGACAGGGCTGGGGAAACACCATATATTTT.

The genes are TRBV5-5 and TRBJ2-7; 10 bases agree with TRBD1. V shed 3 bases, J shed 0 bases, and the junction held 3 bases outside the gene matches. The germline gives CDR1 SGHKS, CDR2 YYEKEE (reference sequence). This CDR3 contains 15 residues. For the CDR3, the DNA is TGTGCCAGCAGCTCCGGGACAGGGGCCTCCTACGAGCAGTACTTC. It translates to CASSSGTGASYEQYF.

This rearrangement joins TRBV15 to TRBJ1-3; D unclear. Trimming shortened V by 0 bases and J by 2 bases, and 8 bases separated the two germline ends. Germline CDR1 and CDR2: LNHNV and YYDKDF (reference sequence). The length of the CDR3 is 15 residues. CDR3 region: CATSRDSGTGNTIYF. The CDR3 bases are TGTGCCACCAGCAGAGATTCAGGTACTGGAAACACCATATATTTT.

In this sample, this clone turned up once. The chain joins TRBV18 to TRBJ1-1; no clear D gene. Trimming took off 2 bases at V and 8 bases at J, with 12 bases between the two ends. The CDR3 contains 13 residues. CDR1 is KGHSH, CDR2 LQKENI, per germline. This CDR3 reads CASSPTRFEEAFF. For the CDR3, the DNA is TGTGCCAGCTCACCAACCCGGTTTGAGGAAGCTTTCTTT.

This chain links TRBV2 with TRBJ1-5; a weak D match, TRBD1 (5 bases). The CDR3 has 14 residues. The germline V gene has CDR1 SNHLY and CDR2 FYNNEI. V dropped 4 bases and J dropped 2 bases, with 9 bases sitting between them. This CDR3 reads CASSGGGGNQPQHF. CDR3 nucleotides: TGTGCCAGCAGTGGGGGCGGGGGCAATCAGCCCCAGCATTTT.

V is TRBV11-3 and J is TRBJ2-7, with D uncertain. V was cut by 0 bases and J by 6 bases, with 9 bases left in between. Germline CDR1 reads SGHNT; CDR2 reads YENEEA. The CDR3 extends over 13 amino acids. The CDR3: CASSLDRTREQYF. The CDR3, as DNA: TGTGCCAGCAGCTTAGATCGAACTCGCGAGCAGTACTTC.

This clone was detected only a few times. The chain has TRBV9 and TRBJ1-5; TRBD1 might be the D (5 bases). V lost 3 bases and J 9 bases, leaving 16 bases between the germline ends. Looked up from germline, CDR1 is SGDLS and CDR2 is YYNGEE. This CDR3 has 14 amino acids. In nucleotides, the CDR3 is TGTGCCAGCAGCGCGGGGGGGAGGCTTTCGCCCCAGCATTTT. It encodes CASSAGGRLSPQHF. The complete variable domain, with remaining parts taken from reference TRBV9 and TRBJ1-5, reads DSGVTQTPKHLITATGQRVTLRCSPRSGDLSVYWYQQSLDQGLQFLIQYYNGEERAKGNILERFSAQQFPDLHSELNLSSLELGDSALYFCASSAGGRLSPQHFGDGTRLSIL.